What follows are 7 T cell receptor beta chains derived from one specimen sequenced in a study of T cell repertoires in cytomegalovirus infection. Using its own MiXCR run on the reads, TCRdb lists one record per CDR3 protein. The sample has hundreds of thousands of distinct CDR3 sequences, 5% to 8.5% seen once. Sequences were obtained from PBMCs. All receptors come from a human donor in good health (CMV status not recorded). Some clones in this sample may be carry-over from other donors' samples.

In its sample, this clonotype was seen many times. This chain connects TRBV7-6 to TRBJ1-1; a possible D gene is TRBD1 (5 bases). The CDR3 loop spans 14 amino acids. The V end was cut by 4 bases, the J end by 6 bases, with 15 bases between. CDR1 and CDR2 from the germline V gene are SGHVS and FNYEAQ. In DNA, the CDR3 is TGTGCCAGCAGCTCCCTGGGGGGGGACGCTGAAGCTTTCTTT. It yields the protein CASSSLGGDAEAFF.

This clonotype occurred many times. This rearrangement joins TRBV6-2 or TRBV6-3 to TRBJ2-3; 8 nucleotides agree with TRBD2. This CDR3 is built from 15 residues. V shed 4 bases, J shed 2 bases, and the junction held 5 bases outside the gene matches. Germline assignment: CDR1 MNHEY and CDR2 SVGEGT. CDR3 sequence (DNA): TGTGCCAGCAGTTCTCCTGGACTAGCCACAGATACGCAGTATTTT. Translating gives CASSSPGLATDTQYF.

This clonotype was counted many times. The rearrangement links TRBV20-1 to TRBJ1-1; D gene uncertain. Deletions cut 3 bases from V and 4 bases from J, with 9 bases between. Germline V lookup: CDR1 DFQATT, CDR2 SNEGSKA (reference sequence). The CDR3 spans 12 residues. This chain's CDR3 is CSASDLGTEAFF. The CDR3 DNA reads TGCAGTGCTAGTGACTTAGGCACTGAAGCTTTCTTT.

In its sample, this clonotype was seen many times. The chain has TRBV11-2 and TRBJ1-1; 7 positions match TRBD1. Trimming cost V 3 bases and J 4 bases; bases outside gene matches: 11. Germline V gene data show CDR1 as SGHAT and CDR2 as FQNNGV. The CDR3 loop spans 16 amino acids. The CDR3 DNA sequence: TGTGCCAGCAGCTTTGTCCTCTTCGCAGGGGGCACTGAAGCTTTCTTT. Residues: CASSFVLFAGGTEAFF. The full variable domain, completed using reference TRBV11-2 and TRBJ1-1, is EAGVAQSPRYKIIEKRQSVAFWCNPISGHATLYWYQQILGQGPKLLIQFQNNGVVDDSQLPKDRFSAERLKGVDSTLKIQPAKLEDSAVYLCASSFVLFAGGTEAFFGQGTRLTVV.

This clonotype was picked up a small number of times. The V and J genes are TRBV11-2 and TRBJ2-7; 11 bases agree with TRBD2. CDR1 is SGHAT, CDR2 FQNNGV, per germline. J gave up 9 bases and V 4 bases, and 8 bases lay outside the gene matches. CDR3 length equals 14 residues. This CDR3 is CASSSRTSGGRQYF. The CDR3 region has the DNA TGTGCCAGCAGCTCGCGCACTAGCGGGGGCAGGCAGTACTTC.

This clonotype was counted many times. The rearrangement links TRBV2 to TRBJ1-5, with D tentatively TRBD1 (6 bases). The CDR3 sequence is 13 residues long. Trimming left V 6 bases short and J 3 bases short, with 9 bases between. CDR1 is SNHLY and CDR2 is FYNNEI in the germline V gene. This chain's CDR3 is CASRAGVNQPQHF. The CDR3 nucleotides read TGTGCCAGCAGGGCAGGGGTCAATCAGCCCCAGCATTTT.

Ten or more counts support this clonotype. This rearrangement joins TRBV11-1 to TRBJ1-2; weak D call: TRBD1 (6 bases). V was trimmed by 5 bases and J by 5 bases, leaving 18 bases between them. Germline V gene lookup returns CDR1 SGHAT and CDR2 FQDESV (reference sequence). The CDR3 is 15 amino acids. This chain's CDR3 is CASSRTQGLLYGYTF. CDR3 nucleotide sequence: TGTGCCAGCAGCCGTACACAGGGTTTGCTATATGGCTACACCTTC. Full variable domain (missing parts from reference TRBV11-1 and TRBJ1-2): EAEVAQSPRYKITEKSQAVAFWCDPISGHATLYWYRQILGQGPELLVQFQDESVVDDSQLPKDRFSAERLKGVDSTLKIQPAELGDSAMYLCASSRTQGLLYGYTFGSGTRLTVV.